Shown below are 19 T cell receptor beta chains from a single sample sequenced in a study of blood T cell repertoires in COVID-19. Assay used: immunoSEQ multiplex PCR; TCRdb lists only in-frame clones, some missing. The sample shows tens of thousands of clones, less than 90% of them seen only once. Sequencing input: peripheral blood. These TCRs come from a middle-aged man with active COVID-19.

The chain uses TRBV5-5 and TRBJ2-7; no clear D. Trimming stripped 0 bases from V and 3 bases from J, with 10 bases between. The CDR3 has 14 amino acids. CDR1 SGHKS and CDR2 YYEKEE come from the germline V gene (reference sequence). The CDR3 sequence: CASSLAPSIYEQYF. The CDR3 bases are TGTGCCAGCAGCTTGGCCCCGAGTATCTACGAGCAGTACTTC.

V gene TRBV9 combines with J gene TRBJ2-1; D is perhaps TRBD2 (6 bases). Germline values: CDR1 SGDLS, CDR2 YYNGEE. Trimming left V 0 bases short and J 3 bases short, with 10 bases between. The CDR3 has 15 residues. The CDR3 DNA reads TGTGCCAGCAGCGTAGTTGGTAGCGGCTACAATGAGCAGTTCTTC. It codes for CASSVVGSGYNEQFF.

The V and J genes are TRBV7-2 and TRBJ2-1, with TRBD2 identical over 8 bases. There are 13 residues in the CDR3. V trimming: 1 base; J trimming: 14 bases; junction bases outside the gene matches: 7. Per germline, CDR1 SGHTA and CDR2 FQGNSA. CDR3 bases: TGTGCCAGCAGCTTAGTCTCCCGGACTAGCAAGTTCTTC. Its translation: CASSLVSRTSKFF.

The CDR3 nucleotides are TGTGCCAGCAGTAAACCTCCCAGGAACACTGAAGCTTTCTTT. Its protein is CASSKPPRNTEAFF. The rearrangement joins TRBV6-5 to TRBJ1-1; D ambiguous. The germline CDR1 and CDR2 sequences are MNHEY and SVGAGI. This CDR3 spans 14 amino acids. V was shortened by 5 bases and J by 1 base, with 11 bases between the two germline ends.

The J gene is TRBJ1-4, the V gene TRBV4-1; D is perhaps TRBD1 (5 bases). Germline CDR1 and CDR2: MGHRA and YSYEKL. The CDR3 has 15 amino acids. Trimming took 1 base from V and 8 from J, leaving 14 bases between them. CDR3 in amino acids: CASSQGDGGWEKLFF. The CDR3 nucleotides are TGCGCCAGCAGCCAAGGGGACGGGGGATGGGAAAAACTGTTTTTT.

This clone has only a few counts. The chain has TRBV5-1 and TRBJ2-2; D possibly corresponds to TRBD1 (6 bases). The CDR3 is 13 amino acids. Germline V gene data show CDR1 as SGHRS and CDR2 as YFSETQ. V was cut by 4 bases and J by 5 bases, with 9 bases left in between. DNA of the CDR3: TGCGCCAGCAGCGATACAGGGACCGGGGAGCTGTTTTTT. Translation gives CASSDTGTGELFF.

The V and J genes are TRBV19 and TRBJ2-7; 13 bases fit TRBD2. Trimming removed 7 bases from V and 6 bases from J; junction bases left unmatched: 6. The CDR3 has 14 residues. CDR1 and CDR2 from the germline V gene are LNHDA and SQIVND (reference sequence). The CDR3 loop is CASTRTSGRGEQYF. The DNA for the CDR3 is TGTGCCAGTACCCGGACTAGCGGGAGAGGCGAGCAGTACTTC.

The rearrangement links TRBV7-8 to TRBJ1-1; D remains unclear. Trimming took 5 bases from V and 5 from J, leaving 15 bases between them. The CDR3 is made up of 14 amino acids. Per the germline V gene, CDR1 is SGHVS and CDR2 is FQNEAQ. CDR3 DNA: TGTGCCAGCAGCCCCACGGCCACGAGGACTGAAGCTTTCTTT. It specifies CASSPTATRTEAFF.

The V gene is TRBV18, the J gene TRBJ1-5; 7 positions match TRBD1. J lost 4 bases, V lost 4 bases, and 1 base had no gene match. CDR1 KGHSH and CDR2 LQKENI come from the germline V gene. This CDR3 has 13 residues. CDR3 nucleotide sequence: TGTGCCAGCTCACAGACAGGGAATCAGCCCCAGCATTTT. Translation: CASSQTGNQPQHF.

The chain uses TRBV19 and TRBJ2-3, with D tentatively TRBD1 (6 bases). Trimming removed 1 base from V and 1 base from J, with 18 bases in between. Germline CDR1 is LNHDA and CDR2 is SQIVND (reference sequence). The CDR3 is 18 amino acids. The CDR3 DNA reads TGTGCCAGTAGTATAGGGTCCCACAGGGCCGCTGGCACAGATACGCAGTATTTT. This codes for CASSIGSHRAAGTDTQYF.

The rearrangement links TRBV2 to TRBJ1-4; a possible D gene is TRBD1 (6 bases). Trimming removed 7 bases from V and 4 bases from J, with 16 bases in between. This CDR3 spans 15 amino acids. Germline loops: CDR1 SNHLY, CDR2 FYNNEI. The CDR3 protein is CASNSPGAINEKLFF. The CDR3 DNA reads TGTGCCAGCAATTCACCAGGGGCTATTAATGAAAAACTGTTTTTT.

The chain uses TRBV2 and TRBJ2-7, with D perhaps TRBD1 (5 bases). The CDR3 spans 12 residues. V gave up 9 bases and J gave up 2 bases, with 11 bases separating them. Germline V gene lookup returns CDR1 SNHLY and CDR2 FYNNEI. CDR3 loop: CASRQTTYEQYF. CDR3 nucleotides: TGTGCCAGTCGACAGACAACCTACGAGCAGTACTTC.

The chain uses TRBV11-1 and TRBJ2-7, with D unresolved. Trimming stripped 5 bases from V and 0 bases from J, with 11 bases between. Germline V lookup: CDR1 SGHAT, CDR2 FQDESV (reference sequence). The CDR3 spans 14 residues. CDR3 in DNA: TGTGCCAGCAGCCCCCAACCGGGCTCCTACGAGCAGTACTTC. Translation: CASSPQPGSYEQYF.

There are a few counts of this clone. V usage is TRBV14 and J usage is TRBJ2-7; TRBD2 matches 11 bases. The germline V gene encodes CDR1 SGHDN and CDR2 FVKESK. This CDR3 is 15 amino acids long. Trimming cost V 2 bases and J 5 bases; bases outside gene matches: 5. The CDR3 protein is CASSQPTSGINEQYF. DNA of the CDR3: TGTGCCAGCAGCCAACCGACTAGCGGGATCAACGAGCAGTACTTC.

The chain carries TRBV7-2 and TRBJ2-2; 8 bases line up with TRBD1. This CDR3 has 16 residues. The junction had 10 bases not matched to a gene; V was cut back by 4 bases and J by 6 bases. Germline V CDR1 and CDR2: SGHTA, FQGNSA. The CDR3 is CASSSPGQGTAGELFF. CDR3 in DNA: TGTGCCAGCAGCTCCCCCGGACAGGGAACGGCCGGGGAGCTGTTTTTT.

This chain connects TRBV3-1 (or the pseudogene TRBV3-2) to TRBJ2-7, with TRBD1 matching over 9 bases. Looked up from germline, CDR1 is LGHDT and CDR2 is YNNKEL (reference sequence). This CDR3 spans 16 amino acids. Germline trimming cut 3 bases from V and 0 bases from J; bases unmatched to any gene: 6. In nucleotides, the CDR3 is TGTGCCAGCAGCCAGGTAGGGACAGGGACCTCCTACGAGCAGTACTTC. Its protein product is CASSQVGTGTSYEQYF.

This rearrangement joins TRBV7-8 to TRBJ2-3; the match to TRBD2 covers 11 bases. The CDR3 covers 20 residues. CDR1 and CDR2 from the germline V gene are SGHVS and FQNEAQ. V lost 1 base to trimming and J lost 0 bases; unmatched junction nucleotides: 12. CDR3 region: CASSLDRSSGRLASTDTQYF. CDR3 coding DNA: TGTGCCAGCAGCTTAGATCGGTCTAGCGGGAGGCTAGCTAGCACAGATACGCAGTATTTT.

The chain couples TRBV2 to TRBJ2-7; TRBD1 matches 8 bases. Germline CDR1 is SNHLY and CDR2 is FYNNEI. CDR3 length equals 15 residues. Trimming cost V 0 bases and J 7 bases; bases outside gene matches: 8. Here the CDR3 reads CASSEAVDRGGEQYF. CDR3 DNA: TGTGCCAGCAGTGAAGCCGTTGACAGGGGCGGGGAGCAGTACTTC.

The CDR3 sequence is CASRSSTGWSTEAFF. In DNA, the CDR3 is TGTGCCAGCAGATCTTCGACAGGGTGGAGCACTGAAGCTTTCTTT. The chain employs TRBV2 and TRBJ1-1, with 7 bases identical to TRBD1. Per germline, CDR1 SNHLY and CDR2 FYNNEI. J lost 4 bases, V lost 6 bases, and 11 bases had no gene match. The CDR3 length is 15 residues.